This T cell receptor (beta chain) was recorded in a study of T-cell memory formation after mild COVID-19. General study points: Pre-infection memory contained some responding clones, which suggested that cross-reactive memory had joined. Contracting CD4+ clones lay largely in CM and EM, with CD8+ ones residing in EMRA.

About this clonotype itself: Its target is not known.

Using constant-segment primers, 5'RACE produced TCR alpha and TCR beta cDNA libraries carrying sample barcodes and UMIs. TCRdb independently ran MiXCR on the 5' RACE reads; one entry per CDR3 protein. The table lists more than 250,000 distinct CDR3 sequences, roughly 17% of them singletons. The CDR3 extends over 15 amino acids. V was pared by 6 bases and J by 5 bases, with 16 bases between. The sequenced material came from PBMCs or a T cell subset sorted from them (not recorded which). This clonotype was sampled from a man in his late teens or twenties who had mild COVID-19 (a few samples of this study predate the infection). Cell type and time point are not known. The chain recombines TRBV12-3 or TRBV12-4 with TRBJ2-2, with D perhaps being TRBD1 or TRBD2 (5 bases each). CDR3 sequence reads: CASRTRGAWTGELFF. CDR3 nucleotides: TGTGCCAGCAGGACCCGAGGGGCATGGACCGGGGAGCTGTTTTTT.